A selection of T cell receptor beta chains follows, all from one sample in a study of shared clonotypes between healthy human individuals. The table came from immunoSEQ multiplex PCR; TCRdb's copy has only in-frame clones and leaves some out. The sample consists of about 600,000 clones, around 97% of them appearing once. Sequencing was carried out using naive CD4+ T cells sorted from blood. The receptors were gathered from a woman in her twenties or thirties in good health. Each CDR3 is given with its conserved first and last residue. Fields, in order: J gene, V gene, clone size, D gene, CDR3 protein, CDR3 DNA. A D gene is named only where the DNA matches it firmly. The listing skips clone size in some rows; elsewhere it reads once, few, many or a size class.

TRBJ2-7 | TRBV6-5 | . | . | CASSYTGSEQYF | TGTGCCAGCAGTTATACGGGGAGCGAGCAGTACTTC
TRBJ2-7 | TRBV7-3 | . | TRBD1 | CASSSLGGSYEQYF | TGTGCCAGCAGCTCCCTAGGGGGCTCTTATGAGCAGTACTTC
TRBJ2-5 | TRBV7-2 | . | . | CASTKSLETQYF | TGTGCCAGCACCAAAAGTCTAGAGACCCAGTACTTC
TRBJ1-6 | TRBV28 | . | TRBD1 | CASTVGTGRLSLHF | TGTGCCAGCACCGTCGGGACAGGGAGGTTGTCCCTCCACTTT
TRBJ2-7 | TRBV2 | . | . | CASSAGRRAYEQYF | TGTGCCAGCAGTGCGGGGAGAAGAGCCTACGAGCAGTACTTC
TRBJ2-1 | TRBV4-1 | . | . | CASSQVGPPHEQFF | TGCGCCAGCAGCCAAGTAGGGCCGCCCCATGAGCAGTTCTTC
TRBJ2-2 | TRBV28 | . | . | CASSLSGQVGELFF | TGTGCCAGCAGTTTATCGGGGCAGGTCGGGGAGCTGTTTTTT
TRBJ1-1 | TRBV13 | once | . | CASSLGPNTEAFF | TGTGCCAGCAGCCTGGGCCCGAACACTGAAGCTTTCTTT
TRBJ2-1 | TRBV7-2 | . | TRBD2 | CASSLRTSDNEQFF | TGTGCCAGCAGCTTGAGGACTAGCGACAATGAGCAGTTCTTC
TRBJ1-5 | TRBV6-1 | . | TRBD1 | CASSGQGAVQPQHF | TGTGCCAGCAGTGGACAGGGGGCTGTTCAGCCCCAGCATTTT
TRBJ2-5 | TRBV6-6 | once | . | CASSPVGASQETQYF | TGTGCCAGCAGCCCGGTTGGAGCTAGCCAAGAGACCCAGTACTTC
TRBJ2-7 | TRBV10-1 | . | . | CASSAPEAGRASYEQYF | TGCGCCAGCAGCGCCCCTGAGGCGGGAAGGGCCTCCTACGAGCAGTACTTC
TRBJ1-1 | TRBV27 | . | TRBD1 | CASNRQGALTEAFF | TGTGCCAGCAACAGACAGGGGGCCTTGACTGAAGCTTTCTTT
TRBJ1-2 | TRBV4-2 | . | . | CASSLHKGHRNGYTF | TGTGCCAGCAGCTTGCATAAGGGGCATCGTAATGGCTACACCTTC
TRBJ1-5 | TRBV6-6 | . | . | CASSLTYLGNQPQHF | TGTGCCAGCAGTTTAACCTATTTGGGCAATCAGCCCCAGCATTTT
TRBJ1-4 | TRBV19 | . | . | CASNDHQGGQGKLFF | TGTGCCAGTAATGATCACCAAGGAGGGCAGGGAAAACTGTTTTTT
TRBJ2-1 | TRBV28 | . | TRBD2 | CASSSGLAGDHNEQFF | TGTGCCAGCAGTTCGGGACTAGCGGGAGATCACAATGAGCAGTTCTTC
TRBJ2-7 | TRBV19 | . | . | CASSSPGDPAYEQYF | TGTGCCAGTAGTTCCCCCGGGGACCCGGCCTACGAGCAGTACTTC
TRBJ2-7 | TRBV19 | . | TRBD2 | CATARGLAGGAYEQYF | TGTGCCACTGCGCGGGGACTAGCGGGAGGAGCCTACGAGCAGTACTTC
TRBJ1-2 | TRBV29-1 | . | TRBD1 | CSVEAGTGGVFGYTF | TGCAGCGTTGAAGCCGGGACAGGGGGGGTATTTGGCTACACCTTC
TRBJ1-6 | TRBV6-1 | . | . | CAGRDTANSPLHF | TGTGCCGGCAGGGACACCGCTAATTCACCCCTCCACTTT
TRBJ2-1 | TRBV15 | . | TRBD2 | CATREGPLRNIEQFF | TGTGCCACAAGGGAGGGACCGCTTAGGAACATTGAGCAGTTCTTC